Here is one TCR beta chain with its context. What it recognizes is unknown. This entry belongs to a study of long-term antiretroviral therapy in people with HIV. CDR3 length: 15 amino acids. Germline loops: CDR1 SEHNR, CDR2 FQNEAQ (reference sequence). With 5 bases clipped from V and 7 bases from J, the junction kept 13 bases outside the gene matches. Overall study results and limits: Narrower CDR3 length ranges marked HIV repertoires relative to controls. The ART regimens used between about 2004 and 2017 may be less effective than current ones.

Survey level was the resolution at which the v3.0 immunoSEQ assay ran. Sequencing was performed with immunoSEQ multiplex PCR; in TCRdb, only in-frame clones are kept and a portion is missing. The table shows tens of thousands of clones, with about 80% occurring only once. Treatment of all HIV participants took place in the United States. The clonotype was recovered from a man between 18 and 35 years old with HIV. The rearrangement links TRBV7-9 to TRBJ2-7, with 8 bases fitting TRBD1. Source: unsorted PBMCs, taken 0.5 years after starting antiretroviral therapy. In nucleotides, the CDR3 is TGTGCCAGCAGCGTACCGGGACAGGAAAGTGTAGAGCAGTACTTC. This encodes CASSVPGQESVEQYF. Supplemented by reference TRBV7-9 and TRBJ2-7, the full variable domain reads DTGVSQNPRHKITKRGQNVTFRCDPISEHNRLYWYRQTLGQGPEFLTYFQNEAQLEKSRLLSDRFSAERPKGSFSTLEIQRTEQGDSAMYLCASSVPGQESVEQYFGPGTRLTVT.